Listed here are 12 T cell receptor beta chains from one sample, sequenced in a study of tumor-infiltrating lymphocytes in primary liver carcinoma (TCRdb year 2017). The run used an Illumina HiSeq 2500. A constant-region primer and ProtoScript II reverse transcriptase were used to reverse-transcribe TCRbeta-specific cDNA from 500 ng total RNA. Three nested multiplex PCR rounds, following a slightly modified ARM-PCR procedure, were used to build the TCRbeta libraries. Multiplex TRBV1-TRBV30 forward primers and a Cbeta reverse primer were used in the first two PCR rounds, each of which was run for 9 to 11 cycles. TCRdb handled the public reads itself, with Q25 trimming in fastp and clone calling in MiXCR, and kept productive beta chains. Rows merge per CDR3 protein into single entries with the most common DNA and genes. The sample profile shows roughly 330,000 distinct CDR3 sequences; about 61% of them were found once. Approximately 5.9% of the sample is taken by the ten largest.

TRIzol reagent was used to extract blood RNA from unsorted whole blood, while the DNeasy Blood & Tissue kit provided the germline DNA. Sequenced: peripheral blood. These receptors all stem from a man aged 40-55 years with primary liver carcinoma and hepatitis B virus infection.

Regarding this clonotype: This may arise from a read error, as a much more abundant clone is one base away. The chain is built from TRBV28 and TRBJ2-5, with TRBD2 matching over 10 bases. The V gene end was trimmed by 5 bases and the J gene end by 5 bases; junction bases not matched to a gene: 11. The CDR3 is 16 amino acids. CDR1 and CDR2 (germline): MDHEN, SYDVKM. The chain's CDR3 is CASSQVLAGDVETQYF. CDR3 nucleotide sequence: TGTGCCAGCAGTCAGGTGCTAGCGGGAGATGTGGAGACCCAGTACTTC.

A word on this clonotype: A single base separates this from a much larger clone, so it may be a read error. This chain joins TRBV12-3 or TRBV12-4 and TRBJ2-2; 8 bases are shared with TRBD1. The ends lost 5 bases at V and 9 bases at J; junction bases unmatched: 14. The CDR3 has 16 amino acids. CDR3 sequence reads: CASSQPPTGVARELFF. For the CDR3, the DNA is TGTGCCAGCAGTCAGCCGCCGACAGGGGTGGCCAGGGAGCTGTTTTTT.

A word on this clonotype: One end of the junction is discordant with germline, which a read error may explain. CDR3 loop: CNVGGLEQYF. CDR3 bases: TGCAACGTTGGGGGGTTGGAGCAGTACTTC. J is TRBJ2-7 and V is TRBV29-1; D is possibly TRBD2 (6 bases). This CDR3 contains 10 residues. CDR1 is SQVTM and CDR2 is ANQGSEA in the germline V gene.

About this clonotype: The junction differs from germline at one of its ends, possibly a read error. V and J are TRBV5-1 and TRBJ2-1; D unclear. The CDR3 is 14 amino acids. The V gene's germline CDR1 is SGHRS and CDR2 YFSETQ. The CDR3 DNA sequence: TGCGCCAGCAGCTTGCAGAGCTCCAACAATGAGCAGTTCTTC. This encodes CASSLQSSNNEQFF.

The sample holds many counts of this clonotype. The chain recombines TRBV4-1 with TRBJ2-2; perhaps TRBD1 as D (6 bases). Trimming cost V 8 bases and J 0 bases, with 7 bases left between them. This CDR3 is built from 13 residues. Germline V gene data show CDR1 as MGHRA and CDR2 as YSYEKL. The CDR3 DNA reads as TGCGCCAGCCGGACAGCGAACACCGGGGAGCTGTTTTTT. It translates to CASRTANTGELFF.

Comments on this clonotype: One base away lies a much larger clone, so this may be a sequencing read error. The genes are TRBV4-1 and TRBJ1-2; possible D gene TRBD1, 5 bases. The CDR3 is 17 amino acids. Germline V gene lookup returns CDR1 MGHRA and CDR2 YSYEKL. The germline V and J ends were trimmed by 0 bases and 8 bases, with 22 bases remaining between them. The CDR3 loop reads CASSQEGLSGPISGYTF. In DNA form, the CDR3 reads TGCGCCAGCAGCCAAGAGGGACTCTCAGGACCCATTTCGGGCTACACCTTC.

This clonotype is a singleton in its sample. It is likely a read error, because the conserved phenylalanine at the end of the CDR3 is missing. This chain connects TRBV24-1 to TRBJ2-1; no clear D. The CDR3 runs to 14 residues. The germline V and J ends were trimmed by 5 bases and 7 bases, with 14 bases remaining between them. Germline V lookup: CDR1 KGHDR, CDR2 SFDVKD. CDR3 sequence reads: CATSVRVDGNEQFS. CDR3 in DNA: TGTGCCACCAGTGTTCGAGTGGATGGGAATGAGCAGTTCTCC.

For this clonotype: The junction departs from germline at one end; a sequencing error may be responsible. This rearrangement joins TRBV5-1 to TRBJ2-1; the match to TRBD2 covers 13 bases. Germline CDR1 SGHRS, CDR2 YFSETQ. This CDR3 comprises 16 residues. The DNA for the CDR3 is TGCGCCAACAGCCCCGGGACTAGCGGGGTATACAACGAGCAGTTCTTC. It yields the protein CANSPGTSGVYNEQFF.

This clonotype is a singleton in its sample. The rearrangement joins TRBV5-8 to TRBJ2-2; TRBD2 matches at 12 bases. V was clipped by 3 bases and J by 0 bases; unmatched bases: 9. The V gene's germline CDR1 is SGHTS and CDR2 YDEGEE. There are 19 residues in the CDR3. DNA for the CDR3: TGTGCCAGCAGCTGGAGACTAGCGGGAGACTTAACGAACACCGGGGAGCTGTTTTTT. Translating it yields CASSWRLAGDLTNTGELFF. Full variable domain (rest looked up from reference TRBV5-8 and TRBJ2-2): EAGVTQSPTHLIKTRGQQATLRCSPISGHTSVYWYQQALGLGLQFLLWYDEGEERNRGNFPPRFSGRQFPNYSSELNVNALELEDSALYLCASSWRLAGDLTNTGELFFGEGSRLTVL.

A note on this clonotype: The CDR3 ends on some other residue instead of the conserved phenylalanine or tryptophan, so this is likely a read error. This rearrangement joins TRBV5-4 to TRBJ2-4; D perhaps matches TRBD1 (6 bases). The CDR3 extends over 14 amino acids. Germline V gene sequence: CDR1 SGHNT, CDR2 YYREEE (reference sequence). Trimming took off 0 bases at V and 9 bases at J, with 13 bases between the two ends. In DNA form, the CDR3 reads TGTGCCAGCAGCTTGGGAATCGGACAGAGCATTCAGTACCTC. It is translated as CASSLGIGQSIQYL.

V is TRBV5-5 and J is TRBJ1-2; tentative D call: TRBD1 (6 bases). The germline V gene has CDR1 SGHKS and CDR2 YYEKEE (reference sequence). This CDR3 comprises 16 residues. The V and J ends lost 0 bases and 1 base respectively, with 13 bases between them. The CDR3 nucleotides read TGTGCCAGCAGCTTGGCCCCCGCGGACAGTAACTATGGCTACACCTTC. The encoded protein is CASSLAPADSNYGYTF.

The genes are TRBV6-2 or TRBV6-3 and TRBJ1-2; D remains ambiguous. The CDR3 extends over 13 amino acids. The V gene's germline CDR1 is MNHEY and CDR2 SVGEGT. V was pared by 7 bases and J by 6 bases, with 15 bases between. The CDR3 bases are TGTGCCAGCACTTATTCGACGGTTAATGGCTACACCTTC. It codes for CASTYSTVNGYTF.